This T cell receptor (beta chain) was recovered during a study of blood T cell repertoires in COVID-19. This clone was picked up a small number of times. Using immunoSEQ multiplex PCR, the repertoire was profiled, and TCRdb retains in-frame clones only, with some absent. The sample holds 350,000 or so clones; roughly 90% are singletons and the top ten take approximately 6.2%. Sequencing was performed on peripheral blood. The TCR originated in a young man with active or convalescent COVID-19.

This CDR3 is CASSSGTSGANTGELFF. As DNA, the CDR3 is TGTGCCAGCAGCTCGGGGACTAGCGGGGCGAACACCGGGGAGCTGTTTTTT. V usage is TRBV7-9 and J usage is TRBJ2-2, with TRBD2 identical over 13 bases. This CDR3 spans 17 amino acids. Germline-derived CDR1 and CDR2 are SEHNR and FQNEAQ (reference sequence). The ends lost 4 bases at V and 0 bases at J; junction bases unmatched: 2. The full variable domain, its missing parts supplied by reference TRBV7-9 and TRBJ2-2, is DTGVSQNPRHKITKRGQNVTFRCDPISEHNRLYWYRQTLGQGPEFLTYFQNEAQLEKSRLLSDRFSAERPKGSFSTLEIQRTEQGDSAMYLCASSSGTSGANTGELFFGEGSRLTVL.